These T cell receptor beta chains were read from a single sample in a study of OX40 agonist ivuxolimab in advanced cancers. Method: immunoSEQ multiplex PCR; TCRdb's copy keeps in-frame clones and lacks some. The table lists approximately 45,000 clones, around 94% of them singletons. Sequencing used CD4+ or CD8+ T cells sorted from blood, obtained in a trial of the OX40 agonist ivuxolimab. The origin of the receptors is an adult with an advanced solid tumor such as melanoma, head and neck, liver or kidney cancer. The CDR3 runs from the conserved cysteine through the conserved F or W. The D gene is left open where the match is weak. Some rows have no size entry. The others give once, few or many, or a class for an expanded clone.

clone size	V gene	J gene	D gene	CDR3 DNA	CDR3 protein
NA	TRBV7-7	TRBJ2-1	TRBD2	TGTGCTAGCAGCCCCCATCGCGGGAGGTCCTACAATGAGCAGTTCTTC	CASSPHRGRSYNEQFF
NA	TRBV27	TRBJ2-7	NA	TGTGCCAGCATCGGCCCACCAGCCTACGAGCAGTACTTC	CASIGPPAYEQYF
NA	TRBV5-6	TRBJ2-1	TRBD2	TGTGCCAGCAGCCCCGGGGGAGGGTCCTACAATGAGCAGTTCTTC	CASSPGGGSYNEQFF
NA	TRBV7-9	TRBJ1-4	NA	TGTGCCAGCAGCTTTTATATTTCATGGAGCAATGAAAAACTGTTTTTT	CASSFYISWSNEKLFF
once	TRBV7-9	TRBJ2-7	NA	TGTGCCAGCAGTGAACCCGGGGGCTCCTACGAGCAGTACTTC	CASSEPGGSYEQYF
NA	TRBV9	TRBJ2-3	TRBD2	TGTGCCAGCAGCGTAGTGGGACTAGCGGGAGGGTTGGATACGCAGTATTTT	CASSVVGLAGGLDTQYF
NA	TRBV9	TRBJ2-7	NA	TGTGCCAGCAGCGTAGGTTCCGAGAGCTCCTACGAGCAGTACTTC	CASSVGSESSYEQYF
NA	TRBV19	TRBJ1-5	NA	TGTGCCAGTATGGATTGGGGGACGGAGAATCAGCCCCAGCATTTT	CASMDWGTENQPQHF
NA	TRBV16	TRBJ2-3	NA	TGTGCCAGCAGCCAATCCCGGGGAAATCGAGATACGCAGTATTTT	CASSQSRGNRDTQYF
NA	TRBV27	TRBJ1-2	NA	TGTGCCAGCCGACCCTTAACCCCATACTATGGCTACACCTTC	CASRPLTPYYGYTF
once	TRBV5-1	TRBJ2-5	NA	TGCGCCAGCGCACCTACGGGGGCGTGGGAGACCCAGTACTTC	CASAPTGAWETQYF
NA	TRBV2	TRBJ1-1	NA	TGTGCCACCATCGGGATCCAGGCTGAAGCTTTCTTT	CATIGIQAEAFF
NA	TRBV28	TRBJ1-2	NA	TGTGCCAGCAGTTTATTCGGGGATGGCTACACCTTC	CASSLFGDGYTF
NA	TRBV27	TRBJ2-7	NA	TGTGCCAGCAGCAACCTCGGACAAGGCTACGAGCAGTACTTC	CASSNLGQGYEQYF
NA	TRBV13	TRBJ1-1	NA	TGTGCCAGCAGCTTAAGAGGGGGGAGCACTGAAGCTTTCTTT	CASSLRGGSTEAFF
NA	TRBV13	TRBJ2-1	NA	TGTGCCAGCACCCCTCCGCAAGGGGGCTCCTACAATGAGCAGTTCTTC	CASTPPQGGSYNEQFF